Sequencing of this TCR beta chain was carried out in a study of human T cells and chemical hapten exposure. The wider study: The variation in per-sample TCR yields arose mainly from small differences in pooled library volumes.

Described time point: pre-sensitization, week 0. Sample treatment: therapeutic diphenylcyclopropenone sensitization with weekly scalp DPC. At every patch-test visit, blood was drawn before the patch test was applied. Trimming pared 8 bases from V and 1 base from J, leaving 17 bases between. The CDR3 is made up of 15 amino acids. Germline V gene data show CDR1 as MNHEY and CDR2 as SVGEGT. Authors' methods: Between about 23,224 and 700,000 TCRs appeared in each sample, and the median stood at about 100,000. TCRdb reanalysed the RACE reads using MiXCR and keeps one entry per CDR3 protein. TCRdb's processing, not the authors', yielded these V and J calls. The data hold some 200,000 distinct CDR3 sequences, with roughly 30% observed a single time.

The TCR was taken from a woman aged 25 to 39 with alopecia areata. Some clones in this sample may be carry-over from other donors' samples. The source was whole blood, collected in connection with sensitization to the hapten diphenylcyclopropenone (DPC). The rearrangement joins TRBV6-2 or TRBV6-3 to TRBJ1-1; D is unresolved. CDR3 loop: CASRRGSRPNTEAFF. CDR3 sequence (DNA): TGTGCCAGCCGGAGAGGGTCCAGGCCGAACACTGAAGCTTTCTTT.